These 21 T cell receptor beta chains were sequenced from one sample in a study of blood T cell repertoires in COVID-19. Generated by immunoSEQ multiplex PCR, the TCRdb table keeps only in-frame clones and is missing some. The table includes 80,000 to 100,000 clones, 75% to 95% detected once. Sequenced material: peripheral blood. The receptors derive from a man aged 55-75 years with acute or convalescent COVID-19.

The CDR3 here is CASTLPPGTQYF. The CDR3 DNA reads TGTGCCAGCACCCTACCCCCAGGGACGCAGTATTTT. The V gene is TRBV6-5, the J gene TRBJ2-3; possibly TRBD1 for D (5 bases). This CDR3 has 12 residues. Germline assignment: CDR1 MNHEY and CDR2 SVGAGI. The V gene lost 7 bases and the J gene lost 9 bases, with 14 bases spanning the gap.

Concerning this clone itself: The same CDR3 is also encoded by other DNA sequences in this sample. The rearrangement joins TRBV7-9 to TRBJ1-1; 8 bases are a match to TRBD1. The CDR3 spans 14 residues. In germline, CDR1 is SEHNR, CDR2 FQNEAQ (reference sequence). Germline trimming cut 3 bases from V and 4 bases from J; bases unmatched to any gene: 4. In DNA, the CDR3 is TGTGCCAGCAGCTTTGGACAGGGCGGCACTGAAGCTTTCTTT. Amino acids: CASSFGQGGTEAFF.

This chain links TRBV5-1 with TRBJ1-1, with D hard to call. The CDR3 length is 16 residues. Trimming removed 0 bases at V and 5 bases at J, with 17 bases between. CDR1 and CDR2 (germline): SGHRS, YFSETQ. CDR3 sequence reads: CASSLELGGLGTEAFF. CDR3 nucleotides: TGCGCCAGCAGCTTGGAACTTGGCGGACTGGGGACTGAAGCTTTCTTT.

The genes are TRBV5-6 and TRBJ1-2; D gene unclear. CDR3 size: 17 residues. Per germline, CDR1 SGHDT and CDR2 YYEEEE. V lost 1 base to trimming and J lost 4 bases, with 20 bases between them. The CDR3, as DNA: TGTGCCAGCAGCTTGTTTCAGGCCCGATCGTTTAGCTATGGCTACACCTTC. Protein sequence: CASSLFQARSFSYGYTF.

The V gene is TRBV19, the J gene TRBJ1-5; D unresolved. Germline V gene data show CDR1 as LNHDA and CDR2 as SQIVND (reference sequence). V shed 6 bases and J shed 4 bases, with 7 bases lying between them. This CDR3 is built from 12 residues. CDR3 residues: CASRPENQPQHF. The CDR3 coding sequence is TGTGCCAGTAGGCCGGAGAATCAGCCCCAGCATTTT.

DNA for the CDR3: TGTGCCAGTAGTATAGTTGTACTAGCGGTAAACCCTAGCACAGATACGCAGTATTTT. This codes for CASSIVVLAVNPSTDTQYF. The chain joins TRBV19 to TRBJ2-3; TRBD2 matches at 8 bases. CDR3 size: 19 residues. Germline CDR1 and CDR2: LNHDA and SQIVND (reference sequence). J was trimmed by 0 bases and V by 1 base; bases with no gene match: 12.

The table lists this clone with a count of one. The V and J genes are TRBV11-2 and TRBJ2-3; weak D call: TRBD2 (6 bases). V was trimmed by 5 bases and J by 3 bases, leaving 18 bases between them. Germline V lookup: CDR1 SGHAT, CDR2 FQNNGV. CDR3 length: 16 residues. The CDR3 here is CASSPGRGQETDTQYF. DNA for the CDR3: TGTGCCAGCAGCCCCGGGAGAGGGCAGGAGACAGATACGCAGTATTTT. The entire variable domain, with the rest obtained from reference TRBV11-2 and TRBJ2-3, is as follows: EAGVAQSPRYKIIEKRQSVAFWCNPISGHATLYWYQQILGQGPKLLIQFQNNGVVDDSQLPKDRFSAERLKGVDSTLKIQPAKLEDSAVYLCASSPGRGQETDTQYFGPGTRLTVL.

This clone was picked up a small number of times. The rearrangement uses TRBV9 and TRBJ1-1; maybe TRBD1 (5 bases). Germline V gene data show CDR1 as SGDLS and CDR2 as YYNGEE. This CDR3 comprises 18 residues. Trimming pared 3 bases from V and 4 bases from J, leaving 25 bases between. In DNA, the CDR3 is TGTGCCAGCAGCGGGAGTAAGGGAGGGGCCGCGCCTGGCACTGAAGCTTTCTTT. It encodes CASSGSKGGAAPGTEAFF.

The rearrangement uses TRBV2 and TRBJ1-6, with a weak D call TRBD1 (6 bases). Deletions cut 8 bases from V and 7 bases from J, with 12 bases between. CDR3 length: 13 residues. Germline CDR1 is SNHLY and CDR2 is FYNNEI. CDR3 in amino acids: CASFGQRNSPLHF. DNA for the CDR3: TGTGCCAGCTTTGGACAGCGGAATTCACCCCTCCACTTT. Using reference TRBV2 and TRBJ1-6 for the parts outside the CDR3, the full variable domain is EPEVTQTPSHQVTQMGQEVILRCVPISNHLYFYWYRQILGQKVEFLVSFYNNEISEKSEIFDDQFSVERPDGSNFTLKIRSTKLEDSAMYFCASFGQRNSPLHFGNGTRLTVT.

This clone has only a few counts. This chain uses TRBV30 with TRBJ2-7; 7 bases fit TRBD1. The CDR3 extends over 13 amino acids. Germline values: CDR1 GTSNPN, CDR2 SVGIG (reference sequence). V lost 4 bases, J lost 1 base, and 4 bases stayed unmatched. CDR3 residues: CAWTGTDSYEQYF. CDR3 bases: TGTGCCTGGACCGGGACAGATTCCTACGAGCAGTACTTC.

This chain connects TRBV2 to TRBJ2-5; 8 bases line up with TRBD1. The CDR3 spans 14 residues. The V and J ends lost 3 bases and 5 bases, in that order; junction bases with no gene match: 5. Germline V lookup: CDR1 SNHLY, CDR2 FYNNEI. CDR3 DNA sequence: TGTGCCAGCAGTGACAGGGGGCGCGGGGAGACCCAGTACTTC. This sequence encodes CASSDRGRGETQYF.

The chain joins TRBV19 to TRBJ1-2; D is uncertain. The length of the CDR3 is 13 residues. V was clipped by 4 bases and J by 4 bases, with 10 bases between them. CDR1 is LNHDA, CDR2 SQIVND, per germline (reference sequence). In nucleotides, the CDR3 is TGTGCCAGTAGTAACGAAGGACTCTATGGCTACACCTTC. This encodes CASSNEGLYGYTF.

The CDR3 coding sequence is TGTGCCAGCAGTTTTACAGGGGACACTGAAGCTTTCTTT. Translated, it gives CASSFTGDTEAFF. The V and J genes are TRBV12-3 or TRBV12-4 and TRBJ1-1; TRBD1 matches 7 bases. The CDR3 loop spans 13 amino acids. The J segment lost 3 bases and the V segment lost 3 bases, leaving 1 base of the junction unmatched.

This chain joins TRBV12-5 and TRBJ1-1; D possibly corresponds to TRBD1 (5 bases). Germline V gene data show CDR1 as LGHNT and CDR2 as FRNRAP. V lost 8 bases, J lost 1 base, and 11 bases lay in between. The CDR3 has 13 residues. The CDR3 sequence: CASTPGENTEAFF. CDR3 coding DNA: TGTGCTAGTACCCCGGGGGAGAACACTGAAGCTTTCTTT.

The gene calls are TRBV30 and TRBJ1-1; weak D call: TRBD1 (6 bases). The CDR3 consists of 14 residues. The germline V gene encodes CDR1 GTSNPN and CDR2 SVGIG (reference sequence). The V end was cut by 5 bases, the J end by 3 bases, with 16 bases between. For the CDR3, the DNA is TGTGCCTGGTTTGAGGGGGGGCGGCACACTGAAGCTTTCTTT. Translation: CAWFEGGRHTEAFF.

The chain recombines TRBV7-2 with TRBJ2-5; 12 bases are shared with TRBD2. Germline CDR1 SGHTA, CDR2 FQGNSA. The CDR3 totals 15 residues. The junction had 4 bases not matched to a gene; V was cut back by 6 bases and J by 2 bases. In DNA form, the CDR3 reads TGTGCCAGCAGGCGGACTAGCGGGGCGCAAGAGACCCAGTACTTC. Translated: CASRRTSGAQETQYF.

This clone came up many times. This rearrangement joins TRBV7-7 to TRBJ1-4, with 7 bases fitting TRBD1. This CDR3 contains 16 residues. CDR1 and CDR2 (germline): SSHAT, FNYEAQ (reference sequence). V trimming: 2 bases; J trimming: 2 bases; junction bases outside the gene matches: 5. CDR3 region: CASSLQGVKTNEKLFF. CDR3 nucleotides: TGTGCCAGCAGCTTACAGGGGGTGAAGACTAATGAAAAACTGTTTTTT.

V gene TRBV18 combines with J gene TRBJ1-1; 7 bases map to TRBD1. Germline values: CDR1 KGHSH, CDR2 LQKENI. V shed 2 bases, J shed 0 bases, and the junction held 3 bases outside the gene matches. This CDR3 has 15 amino acids. CDR3 amino acids: CASSPSTGLNTEAFF. CDR3 bases: TGTGCCAGCTCACCATCGACAGGGCTGAACACTGAAGCTTTCTTT.

This rearrangement joins TRBV5-1 to TRBJ1-4; D ambiguous. The length of the CDR3 is 12 residues. Trimming removed 6 bases at V and 5 bases at J, with 8 bases between. Germline assignment: CDR1 SGHRS and CDR2 YFSETQ. The DNA for the CDR3 is TGCGCCAGCATGTCAGAAAATGAAAAACTGTTTTTT. Amino acid sequence: CASMSENEKLFF. The variable domain in full, with the rest retrieved from reference TRBV5-1 and TRBJ1-4, is KAGVTQTPRYLIKTRGQQVTLSCSPISGHRSVSWYQQTPGQGLQFLFEYFSETQRNKGNFPGRFSGRQFSNSRSEMNVSTLELGDSALYLCASMSENEKLFFGSGTQLSVL.

The genes are TRBV25-1 and TRBJ2-4; a weak D match, TRBD1 (6 bases). V lost 8 bases and J 8 bases, leaving 16 bases between the germline ends. CDR1 and CDR2 from the germline V gene are MGHDK and SYGVNS. There are 13 residues in the CDR3. The CDR3 DNA is TGTGCCAGCTCAACAGGGAGTGTGTACATTCAGTACTTC. This gives the protein CASSTGSVYIQYF.

The V gene is TRBV6-2 or TRBV6-3, the J gene TRBJ2-1; maybe TRBD2 (5 bases). The CDR3 is 14 amino acids. Germline loops: CDR1 MNHEY, CDR2 SVGEGT. Trimming removed 3 bases from V and 7 bases from J, with 13 bases in between. In DNA form, the CDR3 reads TGTGCCAGCAGTTATCACCCTAGCTATAATGAGCAGTTCTTC. Protein: CASSYHPSYNEQFF.